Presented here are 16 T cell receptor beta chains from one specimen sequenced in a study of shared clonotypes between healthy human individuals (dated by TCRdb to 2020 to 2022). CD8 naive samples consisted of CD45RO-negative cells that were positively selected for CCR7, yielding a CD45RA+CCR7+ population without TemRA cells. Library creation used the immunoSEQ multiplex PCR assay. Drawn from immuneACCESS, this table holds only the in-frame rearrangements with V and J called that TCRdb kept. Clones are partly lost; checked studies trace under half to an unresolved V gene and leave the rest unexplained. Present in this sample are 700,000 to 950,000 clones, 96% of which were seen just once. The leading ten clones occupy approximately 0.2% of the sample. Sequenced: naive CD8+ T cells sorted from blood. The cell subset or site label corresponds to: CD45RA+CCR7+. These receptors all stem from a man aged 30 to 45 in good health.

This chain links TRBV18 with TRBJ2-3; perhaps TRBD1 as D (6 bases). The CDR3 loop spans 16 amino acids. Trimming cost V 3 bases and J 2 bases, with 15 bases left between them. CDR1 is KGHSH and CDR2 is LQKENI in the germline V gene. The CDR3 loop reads CASSPRYRDSTDTQYF. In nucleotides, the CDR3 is TGTGCCAGCTCACCCAGGTACAGGGATTCCACAGATACGCAGTATTTT.

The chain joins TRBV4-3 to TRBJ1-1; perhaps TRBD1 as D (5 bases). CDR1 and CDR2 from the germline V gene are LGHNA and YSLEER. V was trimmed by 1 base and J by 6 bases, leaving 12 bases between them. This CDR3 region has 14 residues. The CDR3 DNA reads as TGCGCCAGCAGCCAAGGGTACGGGGACCCTGAAGCTTTCTTT. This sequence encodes CASSQGYGDPEAFF.

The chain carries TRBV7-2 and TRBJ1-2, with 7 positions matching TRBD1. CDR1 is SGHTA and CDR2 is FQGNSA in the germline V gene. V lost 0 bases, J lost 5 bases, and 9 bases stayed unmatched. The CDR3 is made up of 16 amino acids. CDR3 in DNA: TGTGCCAGCAGCTTAGCTTCCGGACAGGCCGATTATGGCTACACCTTC. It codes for CASSLASGQADYGYTF.

CDR3 DNA: TGCGCCAGCAGCCTCCTAAAGGAAGGGACAGGGGAGCTGTTTTTT. Translating gives CASSLLKEGTGELFF. This chain uses TRBV4-1 with TRBJ2-2; possibly TRBD1 for D (6 bases). Germline-derived CDR1 and CDR2 are MGHRA and YSYEKL. Trimming took 4 bases from V and 8 from J, leaving 17 bases between them. The length of the CDR3 is 15 residues.

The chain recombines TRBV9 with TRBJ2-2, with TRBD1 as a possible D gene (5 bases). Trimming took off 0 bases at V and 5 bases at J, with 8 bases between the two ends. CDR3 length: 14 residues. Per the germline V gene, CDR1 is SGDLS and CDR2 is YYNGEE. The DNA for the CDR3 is TGTGCCAGCAGCGTAGGGGGCACAACCGGGGAGCTGTTTTTT. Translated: CASSVGGTTGELFF. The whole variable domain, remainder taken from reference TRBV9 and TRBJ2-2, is DSGVTQTPKHLITATGQRVTLRCSPRSGDLSVYWYQQSLDQGLQFLIQYYNGEERAKGNILERFSAQQFPDLHSELNLSSLELGDSALYFCASSVGGTTGELFFGEGSRLTVL.

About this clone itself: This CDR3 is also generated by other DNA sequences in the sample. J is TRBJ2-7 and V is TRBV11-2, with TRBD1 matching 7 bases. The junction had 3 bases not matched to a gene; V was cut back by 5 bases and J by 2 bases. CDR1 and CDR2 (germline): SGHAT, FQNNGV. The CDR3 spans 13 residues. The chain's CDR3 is CASSTGQPYEQYF. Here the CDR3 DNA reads TGTGCCAGCAGCACGGGACAGCCCTACGAGCAGTACTTC.

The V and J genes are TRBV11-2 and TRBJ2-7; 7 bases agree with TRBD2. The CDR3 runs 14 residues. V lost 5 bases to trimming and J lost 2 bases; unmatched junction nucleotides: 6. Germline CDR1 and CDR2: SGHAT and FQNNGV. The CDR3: CASSPPGGTYEQYF. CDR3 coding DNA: TGTGCCAGCAGCCCGCCGGGAGGTACCTACGAGCAGTACTTC.

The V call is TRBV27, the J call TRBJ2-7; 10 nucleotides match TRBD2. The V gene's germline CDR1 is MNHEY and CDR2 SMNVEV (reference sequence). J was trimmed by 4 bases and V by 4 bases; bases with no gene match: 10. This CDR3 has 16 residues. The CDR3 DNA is TGTGCCAGCAGTTACGTGTCCCCTAGCGGGAGTTACGAGCAGTACTTC. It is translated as CASSYVSPSGSYEQYF.

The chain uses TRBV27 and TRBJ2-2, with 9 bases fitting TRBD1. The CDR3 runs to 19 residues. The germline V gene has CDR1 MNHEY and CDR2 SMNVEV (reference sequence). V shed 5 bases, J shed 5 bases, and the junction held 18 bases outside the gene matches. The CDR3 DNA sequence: TGTGCCAGCAGTCATATCGATTGGCTGGACAGGGGAGATACCGGGGAGCTGTTTTTT. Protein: CASSHIDWLDRGDTGELFF.

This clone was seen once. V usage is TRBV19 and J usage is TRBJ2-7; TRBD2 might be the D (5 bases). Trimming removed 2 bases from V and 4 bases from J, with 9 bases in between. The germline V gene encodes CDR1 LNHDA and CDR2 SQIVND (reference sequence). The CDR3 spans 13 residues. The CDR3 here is CASSIFGDYEQYF. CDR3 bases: TGTGCCAGTAGTATATTCGGGGATTACGAGCAGTACTTC.

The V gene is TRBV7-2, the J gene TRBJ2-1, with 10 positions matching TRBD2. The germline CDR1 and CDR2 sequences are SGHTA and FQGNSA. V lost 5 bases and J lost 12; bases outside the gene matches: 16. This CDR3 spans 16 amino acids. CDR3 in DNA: TGTGCCAGCAGCATTAGCGGGAGGAATTACAATGAGTGGCAGTTCTTC. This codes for CASSISGRNYNEWQFF.

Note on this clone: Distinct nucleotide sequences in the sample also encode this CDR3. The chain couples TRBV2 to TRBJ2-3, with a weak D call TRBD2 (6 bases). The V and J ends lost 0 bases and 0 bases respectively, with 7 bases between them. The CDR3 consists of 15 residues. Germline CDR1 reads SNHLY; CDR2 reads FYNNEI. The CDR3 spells CASSEASGSTDTQYF. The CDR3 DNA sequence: TGTGCCAGCAGTGAAGCTAGCGGAAGCACAGATACGCAGTATTTT.

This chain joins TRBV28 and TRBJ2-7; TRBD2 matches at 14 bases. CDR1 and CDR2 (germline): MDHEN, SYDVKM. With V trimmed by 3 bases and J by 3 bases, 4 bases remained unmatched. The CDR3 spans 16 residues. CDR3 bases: TGTGCCAGCAGTTTGCGACTAGCGGGAGGGTTCTACGAGCAGTACTTC. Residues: CASSLRLAGGFYEQYF. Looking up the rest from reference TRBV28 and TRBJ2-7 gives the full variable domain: DVKVTQSSRYLVKRTGEKVFLECVQDMDHENMFWYRQDPGLGLRLIYFSYDVKMKEKGDIPEGYSVSREKKERFSLILESASTNQTSMYLCASSLRLAGGFYEQYFGPGTRLTVT.

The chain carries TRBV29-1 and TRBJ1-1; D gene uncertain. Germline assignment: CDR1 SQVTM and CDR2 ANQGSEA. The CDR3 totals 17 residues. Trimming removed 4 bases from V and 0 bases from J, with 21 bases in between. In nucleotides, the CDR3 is TGCAGCGTTGCTTTCCTTGGGAGAAGACTCATGAACACTGAAGCTTTCTTT. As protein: CSVAFLGRRLMNTEAFF.

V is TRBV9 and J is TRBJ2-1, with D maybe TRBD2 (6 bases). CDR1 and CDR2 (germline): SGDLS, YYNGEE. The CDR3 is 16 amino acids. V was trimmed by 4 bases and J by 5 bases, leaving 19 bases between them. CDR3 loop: CASSTLKASADNEQFF. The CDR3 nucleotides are TGTGCCAGCAGCACCCTAAAGGCTAGCGCGGACAATGAGCAGTTCTTC.

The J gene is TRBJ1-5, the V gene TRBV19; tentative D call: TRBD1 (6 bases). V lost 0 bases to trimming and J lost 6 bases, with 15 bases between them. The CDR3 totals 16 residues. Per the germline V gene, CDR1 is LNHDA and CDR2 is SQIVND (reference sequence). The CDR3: CASSIDSSRGSQPQHF. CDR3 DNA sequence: TGTGCCAGTAGTATAGATTCCAGCAGGGGAAGTCAGCCCCAGCATTTT.